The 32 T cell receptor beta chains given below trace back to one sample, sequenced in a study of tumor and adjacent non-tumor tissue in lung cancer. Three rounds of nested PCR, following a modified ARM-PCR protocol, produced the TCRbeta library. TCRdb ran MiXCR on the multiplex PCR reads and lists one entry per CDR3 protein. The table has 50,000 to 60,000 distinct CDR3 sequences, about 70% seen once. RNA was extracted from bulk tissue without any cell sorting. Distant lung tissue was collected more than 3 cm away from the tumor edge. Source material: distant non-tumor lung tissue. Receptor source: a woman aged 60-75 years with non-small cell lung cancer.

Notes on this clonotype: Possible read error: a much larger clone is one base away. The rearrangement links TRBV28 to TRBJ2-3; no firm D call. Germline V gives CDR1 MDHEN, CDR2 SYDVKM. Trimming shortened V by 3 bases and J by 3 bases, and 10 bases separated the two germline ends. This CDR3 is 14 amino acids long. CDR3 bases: TGTGCCAGCAGTTTTCTAGTGGGGACAGATACGCAGTATTTT. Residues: CASSFLVGTDTQYF. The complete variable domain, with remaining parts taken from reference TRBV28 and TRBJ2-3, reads DVKVTQSSRYLVKRTGEKVFLECVQDMDHENMFWYRQDPGLGLRLIYFSYDVKMKEKGDIPEGYSVSREKKERFSLILESASTNQTSMYLCASSFLVGTDTQYFGPGTRLTVL.

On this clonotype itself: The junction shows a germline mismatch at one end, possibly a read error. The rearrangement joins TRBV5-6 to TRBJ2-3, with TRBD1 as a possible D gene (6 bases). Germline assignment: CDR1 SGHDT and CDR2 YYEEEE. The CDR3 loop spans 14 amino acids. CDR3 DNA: TGTGTCAGCAGCCCCGGACAGTGTGGAGATACGCAGTATTTT. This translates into CVSSPGQCGDTQYF. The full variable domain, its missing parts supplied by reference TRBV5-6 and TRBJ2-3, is DAGVTQSPTHLIKTRGQQVTLRCSPKSGHDTVSWYQQALGQGPQFIFQYYEEEERQRGNFPDRFSGHQFPNYSSELNVNALLLGDSALYLCVSSPGQCGDTQYFGPGTRLTVL.

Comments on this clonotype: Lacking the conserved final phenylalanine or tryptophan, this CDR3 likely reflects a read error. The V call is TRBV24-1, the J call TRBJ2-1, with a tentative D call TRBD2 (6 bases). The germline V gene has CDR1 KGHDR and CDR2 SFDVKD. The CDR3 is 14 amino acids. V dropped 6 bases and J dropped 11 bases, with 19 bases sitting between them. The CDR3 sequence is CATSTSRGSNQQFY. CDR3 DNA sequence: TGTGCCACCAGTACCTCCCGGGGGTCGAATCAGCAGTTCTAC.

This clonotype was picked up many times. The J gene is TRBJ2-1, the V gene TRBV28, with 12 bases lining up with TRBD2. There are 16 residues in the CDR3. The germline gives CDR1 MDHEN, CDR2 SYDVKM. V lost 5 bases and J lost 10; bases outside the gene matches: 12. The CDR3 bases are TGTGCCAGCAGTCTGACGACTAGCGGGGGCCAGGGGGAGCAGTTCTTC. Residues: CASSLTTSGGQGEQFF.

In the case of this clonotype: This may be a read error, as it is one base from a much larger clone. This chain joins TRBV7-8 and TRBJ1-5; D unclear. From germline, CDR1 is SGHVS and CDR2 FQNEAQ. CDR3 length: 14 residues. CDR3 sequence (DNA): TGTACCAGCAGCTTAGTTTCCAGAAATCAGCCCCAGCATTTT. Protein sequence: CTSSLVSRNQPQHF.

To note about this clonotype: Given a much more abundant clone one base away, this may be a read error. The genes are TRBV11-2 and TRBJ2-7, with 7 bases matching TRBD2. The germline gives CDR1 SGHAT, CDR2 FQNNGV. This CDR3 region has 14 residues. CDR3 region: CASCLYREAYEQYF. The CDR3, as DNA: TGTGCCAGCTGCTTATATCGGGAGGCCTACGAGCAGTACTTC.

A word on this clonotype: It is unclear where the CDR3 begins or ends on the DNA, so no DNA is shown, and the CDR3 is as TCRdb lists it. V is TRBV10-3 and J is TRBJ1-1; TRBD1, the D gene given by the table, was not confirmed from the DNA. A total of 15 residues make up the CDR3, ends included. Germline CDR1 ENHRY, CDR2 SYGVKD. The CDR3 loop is CAISGVGQGNTVTFF.

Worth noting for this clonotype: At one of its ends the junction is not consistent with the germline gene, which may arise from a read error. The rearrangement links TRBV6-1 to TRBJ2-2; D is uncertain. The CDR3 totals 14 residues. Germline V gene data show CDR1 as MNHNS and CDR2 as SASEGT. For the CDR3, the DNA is TGTGCCAGCAGTTACTACATGAACACCTGGGAGCTGTTTTTT. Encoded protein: CASSYYMNTWELFF.

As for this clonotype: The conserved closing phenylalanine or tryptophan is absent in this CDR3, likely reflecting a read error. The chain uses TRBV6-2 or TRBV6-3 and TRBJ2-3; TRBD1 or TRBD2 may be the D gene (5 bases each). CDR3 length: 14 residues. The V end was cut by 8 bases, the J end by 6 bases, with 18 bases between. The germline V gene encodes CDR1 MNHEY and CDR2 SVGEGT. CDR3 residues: CASREGRGLDTQYS. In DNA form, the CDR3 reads TGTGCCAGCCGAGAGGGGAGAGGGCTGGATACGCAGTATTCT.

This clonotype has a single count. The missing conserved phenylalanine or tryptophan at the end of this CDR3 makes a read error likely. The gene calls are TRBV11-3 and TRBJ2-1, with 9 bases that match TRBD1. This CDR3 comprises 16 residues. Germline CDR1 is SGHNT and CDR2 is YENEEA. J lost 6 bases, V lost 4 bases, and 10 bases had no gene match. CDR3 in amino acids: CASSSEGQGPVNEQFL. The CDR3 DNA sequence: TGTGCCAGCAGCTCGGAGGGACAGGGTCCGGTCAATGAGCAGTTCTTA.

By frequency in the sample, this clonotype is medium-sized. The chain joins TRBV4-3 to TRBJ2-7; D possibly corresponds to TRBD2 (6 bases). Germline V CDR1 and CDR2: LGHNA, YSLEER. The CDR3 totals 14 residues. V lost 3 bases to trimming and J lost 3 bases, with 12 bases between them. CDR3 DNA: TGCGCCAGCAGCCAGGCCGTGCGGGGCTACGAGCAGTACTTC. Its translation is CASSQAVRGYEQYF.

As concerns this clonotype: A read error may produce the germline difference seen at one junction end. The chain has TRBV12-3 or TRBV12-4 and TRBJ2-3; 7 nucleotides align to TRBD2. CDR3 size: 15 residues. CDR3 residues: CVSSRRGRETDTQYF. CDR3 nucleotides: TGTGTCAGCAGCCGACGGGGGAGGGAGACAGATACGCAGTATTTT.

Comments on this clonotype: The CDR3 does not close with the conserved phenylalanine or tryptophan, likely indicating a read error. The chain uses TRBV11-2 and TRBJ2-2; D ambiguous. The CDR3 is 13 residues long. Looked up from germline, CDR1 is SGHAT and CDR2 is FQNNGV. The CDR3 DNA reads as TGTGCCAGCGGCTTTTTCCAGACCGGGGAGCTGTTTCTT. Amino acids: CASGFFQTGELFL.

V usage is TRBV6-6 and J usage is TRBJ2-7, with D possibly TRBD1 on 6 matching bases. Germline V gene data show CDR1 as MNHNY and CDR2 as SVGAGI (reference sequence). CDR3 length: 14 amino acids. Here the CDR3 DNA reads TGTAACAGCAGTACCGCCGAACAGGGCAATGAGCAGTACTTC. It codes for CNSSTAEQGNEQYF.

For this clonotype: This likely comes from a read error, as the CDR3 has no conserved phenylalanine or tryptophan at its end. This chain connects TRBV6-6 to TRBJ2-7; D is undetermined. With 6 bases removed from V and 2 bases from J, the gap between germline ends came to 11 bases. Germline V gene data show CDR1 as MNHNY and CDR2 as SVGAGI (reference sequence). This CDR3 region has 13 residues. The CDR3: CASSFFVTYEQYI. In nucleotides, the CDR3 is TGTGCCAGCAGCTTTTTCGTAACCTACGAGCAGTACATC.

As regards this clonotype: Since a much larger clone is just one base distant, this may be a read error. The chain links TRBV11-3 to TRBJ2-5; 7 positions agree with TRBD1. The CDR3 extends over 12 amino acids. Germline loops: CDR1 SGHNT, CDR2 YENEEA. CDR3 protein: CASGGQEETQCF. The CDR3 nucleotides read TGTGCCAGCGGCGGACAGGAAGAGACCCAGTGCTTC.

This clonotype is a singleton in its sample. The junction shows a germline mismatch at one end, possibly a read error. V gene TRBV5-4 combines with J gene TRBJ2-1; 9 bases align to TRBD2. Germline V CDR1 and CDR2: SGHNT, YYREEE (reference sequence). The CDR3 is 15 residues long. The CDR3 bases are TGTGCCAGCAGTCTGAGGGGACTAGCAGACAATGAGCAGCTCTTC. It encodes CASSLRGLADNEQLF.

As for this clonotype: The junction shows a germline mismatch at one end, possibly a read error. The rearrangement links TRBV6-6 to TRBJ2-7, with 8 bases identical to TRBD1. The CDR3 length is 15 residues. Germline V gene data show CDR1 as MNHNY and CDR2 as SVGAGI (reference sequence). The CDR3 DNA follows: TGTGCCAGCATCAATTCCAGGACAGGGACCTACGGGCAGTACTTC. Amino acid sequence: CASINSRTGTYGQYF.

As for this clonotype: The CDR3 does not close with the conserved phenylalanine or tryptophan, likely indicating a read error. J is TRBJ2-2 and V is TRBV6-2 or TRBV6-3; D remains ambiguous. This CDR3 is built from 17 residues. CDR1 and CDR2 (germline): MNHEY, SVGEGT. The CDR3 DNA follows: TGTGCCAACAGTTACACCCAACATAGGGCCAACACCGGGGAGCTGTTTCTT. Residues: CANSYTQHRANTGELFL.

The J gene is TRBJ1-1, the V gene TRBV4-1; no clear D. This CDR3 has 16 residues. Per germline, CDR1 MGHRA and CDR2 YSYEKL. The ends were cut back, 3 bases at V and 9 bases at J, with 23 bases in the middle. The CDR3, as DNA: TGCGCCAGCAGCCACCCGTTGCGAAGGGCTGTAACTAAAGCTTTCTTT. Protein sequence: CASSHPLRRAVTKAFF.

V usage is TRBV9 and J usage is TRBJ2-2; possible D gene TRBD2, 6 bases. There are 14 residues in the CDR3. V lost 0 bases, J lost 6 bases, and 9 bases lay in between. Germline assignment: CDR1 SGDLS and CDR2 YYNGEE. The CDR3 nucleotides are TGTGCCAGCAGCGTAGAAAGGGAGGCCGGGGAGCTGTTTTTT. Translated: CASSVEREAGELFF.

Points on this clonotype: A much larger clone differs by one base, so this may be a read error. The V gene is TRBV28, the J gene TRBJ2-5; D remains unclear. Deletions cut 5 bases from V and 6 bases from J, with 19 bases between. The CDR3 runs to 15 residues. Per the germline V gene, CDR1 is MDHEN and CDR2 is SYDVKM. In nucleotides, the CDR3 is TGTGCCAGCAGTCCGGCTGGAACCTGGGAAAAGACCCAGTACTTC. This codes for CASSPAGTWEKTQYF.

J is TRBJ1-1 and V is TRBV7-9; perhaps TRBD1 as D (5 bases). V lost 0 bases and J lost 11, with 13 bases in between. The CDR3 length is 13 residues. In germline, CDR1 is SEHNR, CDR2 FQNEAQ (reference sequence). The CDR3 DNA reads TGTGCCAGCAGCTTAGCCGGGGCCCATTGGGCTTTCTTT. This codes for CASSLAGAHWAFF.

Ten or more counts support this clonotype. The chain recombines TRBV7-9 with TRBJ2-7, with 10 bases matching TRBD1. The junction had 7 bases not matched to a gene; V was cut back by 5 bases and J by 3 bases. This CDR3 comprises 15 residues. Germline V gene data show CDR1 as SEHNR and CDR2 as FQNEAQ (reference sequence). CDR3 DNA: TGTGCCAGCAGCCACCCAGGGGACAGGGGCTACGAGCAGTACTTC. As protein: CASSHPGDRGYEQYF.

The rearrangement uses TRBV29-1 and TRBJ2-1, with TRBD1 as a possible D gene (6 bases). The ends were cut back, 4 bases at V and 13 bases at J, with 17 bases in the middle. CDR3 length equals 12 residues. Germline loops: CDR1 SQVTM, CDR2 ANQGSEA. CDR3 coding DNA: TGCAGCGTTGGCCACAGGGCGGATAAACAGTTCTTC. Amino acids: CSVGHRADKQFF.

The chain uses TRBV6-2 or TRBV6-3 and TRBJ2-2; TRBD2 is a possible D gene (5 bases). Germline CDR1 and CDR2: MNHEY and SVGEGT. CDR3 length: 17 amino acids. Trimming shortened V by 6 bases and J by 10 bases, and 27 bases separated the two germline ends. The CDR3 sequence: CASSYTQQRANTKELFF. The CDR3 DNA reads TGTGCCAGCAGCTACACCCAACAGAGGGCCAACACCAAGGAGCTGTTTTTT.

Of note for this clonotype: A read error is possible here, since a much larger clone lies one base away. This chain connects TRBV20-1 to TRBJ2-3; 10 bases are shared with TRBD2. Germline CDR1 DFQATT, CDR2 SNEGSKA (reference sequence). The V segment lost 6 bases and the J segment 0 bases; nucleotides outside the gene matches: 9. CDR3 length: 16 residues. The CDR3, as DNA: TGCAGTGCGCTCACTAGCGGGAACGATAGCACAGATACGCAGTATTTT. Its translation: CSALTSGNDSTDTQYF.

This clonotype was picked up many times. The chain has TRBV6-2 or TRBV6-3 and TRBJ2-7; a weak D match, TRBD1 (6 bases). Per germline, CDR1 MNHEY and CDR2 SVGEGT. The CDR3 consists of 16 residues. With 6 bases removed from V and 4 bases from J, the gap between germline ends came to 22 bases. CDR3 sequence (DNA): TGTGCCAGCAGAAGCCCGGATGGGCAGGGGCAATACGAGCAGTACTTC. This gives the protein CASRSPDGQGQYEQYF.

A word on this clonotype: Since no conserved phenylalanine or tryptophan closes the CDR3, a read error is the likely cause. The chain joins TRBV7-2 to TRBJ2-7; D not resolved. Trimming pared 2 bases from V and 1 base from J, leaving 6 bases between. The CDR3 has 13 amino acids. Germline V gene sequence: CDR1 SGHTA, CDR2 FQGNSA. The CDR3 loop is CASSLSLSYEQYL. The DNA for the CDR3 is TGTGCCAGCAGCTTATCTCTTTCCTACGAGCAGTACCTC.

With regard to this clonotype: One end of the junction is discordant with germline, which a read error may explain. This CDR3 reads CSAPWTGGAKNIQCF. In DNA form, the CDR3 reads TGCAGTGCCCCTTGGACAGGAGGGGCCAAAAACATTCAGTGCTTC. The chain employs TRBV20-1 and TRBJ2-4; tentatively, D is TRBD1 (7 bases). Per germline, CDR1 DFQATT and CDR2 SNEGSKA (reference sequence). The CDR3 consists of 15 residues.

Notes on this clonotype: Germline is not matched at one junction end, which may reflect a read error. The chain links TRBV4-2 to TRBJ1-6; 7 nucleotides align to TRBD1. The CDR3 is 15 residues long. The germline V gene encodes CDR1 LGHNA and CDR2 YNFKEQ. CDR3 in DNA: TGTGTCAGCAGCCTTCAGGGACAGCTTAATTCACCCCTCCACTTT. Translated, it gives CVSSLQGQLNSPLHF.

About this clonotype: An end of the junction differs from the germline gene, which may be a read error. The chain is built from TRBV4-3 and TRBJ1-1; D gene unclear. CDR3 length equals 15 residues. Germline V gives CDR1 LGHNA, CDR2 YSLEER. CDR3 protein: CASSQVSRENTEALF. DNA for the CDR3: TGCGCCAGTAGCCAAGTCTCAAGGGAGAACACTGAAGCTTTATTT.